The rows below give T cell receptor beta chains drawn from one sample of a study of blood T cell repertoires in COVID-19. Generated by immunoSEQ multiplex PCR, the TCRdb table keeps only in-frame clones and is missing some. Of 170,000 or so clones in the sample, about 80% are singletons; the top ten hold about 1.5%. The sequenced sample was peripheral blood. All receptors come from a human donor in a cohort sampled during active COVID-19. CDR3s include the opening cysteine and the closing phenylalanine or tryptophan. A D gene is named only where the DNA matches it firmly. Size is omitted from some rows. Given values are once, few, many or a class for expanded clones.

V: TRBV11-3
D: .
J: TRBJ2-2
size: .
DNA: TGTGCCAGCAGCTTAGATCCCGGGACCGGGGAGCTGTTTTTT
CDR3: CASSLDPGTGELFF

V: TRBV27
D: TRBD2
J: TRBJ2-3
size: .
DNA: TGTGCCAGCAGGTGGACTAGCGGGAGCACAGATACGCAGTATTTT
CDR3: CASRWTSGSTDTQYF

V: TRBV7-3
D: .
J: TRBJ2-1
size: .
DNA: TGTGCCAGCAGCCCGTTGGCTAGCCAACGGGGTGAGCAGTTCTTC
CDR3: CASSPLASQRGEQFF

V: TRBV4-1
D: TRBD1
J: TRBJ1-1
size: .
DNA: TGCGCCAGCAGCCAAGACCCAAGCCCCGACAGGGGATGGGGAGCTTTCTTT
CDR3: CASSQDPSPDRGWGAFF

V: TRBV5-4
D: .
J: TRBJ2-7
size: .
DNA: TGTGCCAGCAGCTTGTCCTCGTCAGGGGCCTACGAGCAGTACTTC
CDR3: CASSLSSSGAYEQYF

V: TRBV10-1
D: .
J: TRBJ1-5
size: .
DNA: TGCGCCAGCAGTGAGCCTCAAGGGGCTTCGTATAGCAATCAGCCCCAGCATTTT
CDR3: CASSEPQGASYSNQPQHF

V: TRBV6-1
D: .
J: TRBJ2-7
size: .
DNA: TGTGCCAGCAGTGAAGGACTAGAAAGGGGCGAGCAGTACTTC
CDR3: CASSEGLERGEQYF

V: TRBV3-1/TRBV3-2
D: TRBD1
J: TRBJ1-6
size: .
DNA: TGTGCCAGCAGCCGCGGGACAGTCCTTAATTCACCCCTCCACTTT
CDR3: CASSRGTVLNSPLHF

V: TRBV6-4
D: TRBD1
J: TRBJ1-1
size: .
DNA: TGTGCCAGCAGGGGACAGGGCACTGAAGCTTTCTTT
CDR3: CASRGQGTEAFF

V: TRBV25-1
D: .
J: TRBJ2-5
size: once
DNA: TGTGCCAGCAGTGACCCATCCCGAGTTCGGGAGACCCAGTACTTC
CDR3: CASSDPSRVRETQYF

V: TRBV2
D: TRBD1
J: TRBJ1-4
size: once
DNA: TGTGCCAGCAGTGAAGAGGGGGCCGCAACTAATGAAAAACTGTTTTTT
CDR3: CASSEEGAATNEKLFF

V: TRBV12-1
D: .
J: TRBJ1-1
size: .
DNA: TGTGCCAGCAGCTTTGTTGGCACAAAGGGGGCCCGCGCTTTCTTT
CDR3: CASSFVGTKGARAFF

V: TRBV9
D: .
J: TRBJ2-7
size: .
DNA: TGTGCCAGCAGCGTAGGGCAGGGGACCTACGAGCAGTACTTC
CDR3: CASSVGQGTYEQYF

V: TRBV9
D: .
J: TRBJ1-1
size: .
DNA: TGTGCCAGCAGCGTAGTAGGGGACACTGAAGCTTTCTTT
CDR3: CASSVVGDTEAFF

V: TRBV5-6
D: TRBD2
J: TRBJ2-7
size: .
DNA: TGTGCCAGCAGCCAACCCCGGGGGGACCGGTCAGAGCAGTACTTC
CDR3: CASSQPRGDRSEQYF

V: TRBV7-3
D: TRBD1
J: TRBJ2-7
size: .
DNA: TGTGCCAGCAGCTCCGGTACAGGGGGCTACGAGCAGTACTTC
CDR3: CASSSGTGGYEQYF

V: TRBV7-2
D: .
J: TRBJ2-7
size: .
DNA: TGTGCCAGCAGCTGGGGCGGCTATCCCTACGAGCAGTACTTC
CDR3: CASSWGGYPYEQYF

V: TRBV11-2
D: TRBD2
J: TRBJ2-7
size: .
DNA: TGTGCCAGCAGCCCATCGGGGGGGAATTACGAGCAGTACTTC
CDR3: CASSPSGGNYEQYF

V: TRBV7-3
D: TRBD1
J: TRBJ1-2
size: once
DNA: TGTGCCAGCAGCTTAGGAGGGGGCGGCTATGGCTACACCTTC
CDR3: CASSLGGGGYGYTF

V: TRBV5-3
D: .
J: TRBJ1-4
size: .
DNA: TGTGCCAGAAGCCCTTGGACAGCGATTAATGAAAAACTGTTTTTT
CDR3: CARSPWTAINEKLFF

V: TRBV4-1
D: .
J: TRBJ1-5
size: .
DNA: TGCGCCAGCAGCCAAGGGACCTCAGGGGCGCGGAATCAGCCCCAGCATTTT
CDR3: CASSQGTSGARNQPQHF

V: TRBV7-8
D: TRBD2
J: TRBJ2-7
size: .
DNA: TGTGCCAGCAGCCACGTAGCGGGAGCTATAGAGCAGTACTTC
CDR3: CASSHVAGAIEQYF

V: TRBV10-1
D: .
J: TRBJ2-5
size: .
DNA: TGCGCCAGCAGTGAGCCGGGGGAAGAGACCCAGTACTTC
CDR3: CASSEPGEETQYF

V: TRBV19
D: .
J: TRBJ2-7
size: .
DNA: TGTGCCAGTAGTAGGGCCGAAAGCTCCTACGAGCAGTACTTC
CDR3: CASSRAESSYEQYF

V: TRBV2
D: .
J: TRBJ2-3
size: .
DNA: TGTGCCAGCAGTTCCTCCGGGTTAGAAACAGATACGCAGTATTTT
CDR3: CASSSSGLETDTQYF

V: TRBV5-6
D: .
J: TRBJ1-2
size: .
DNA: TGTGCCAGCAGCTTGTTGCAGAACTATGGCTACACCTTC
CDR3: CASSLLQNYGYTF

V: TRBV2
D: .
J: TRBJ1-5
size: .
DNA: TGTGCCAGCAGTGAAGTTGGCCGAAATCAGCCCCAGCATTTT
CDR3: CASSEVGRNQPQHF

V: TRBV5-4
D: .
J: TRBJ2-7
size: .
DNA: TGTGCCAGCAGCTTGCAGGGCGCCTACGAGCAGTACTTC
CDR3: CASSLQGAYEQYF

V: TRBV3-1/TRBV3-2
D: .
J: TRBJ1-3
size: .
DNA: TGTGCCAGCAGTCCCACAGCTGGAAACACCATATATTTT
CDR3: CASSPTAGNTIYF

V: TRBV12-3/TRBV12-4
D: .
J: TRBJ1-1
size: .
DNA: TGTGCCAGCAAGGGGTCTTCGGACACTGAAGCTTTCTTT
CDR3: CASKGSSDTEAFF

V: TRBV7-9
D: .
J: TRBJ1-4
size: .
DNA: TGTGCCAGCAGCTTTATCGGTGAAAAACTGTTTTTT
CDR3: CASSFIGEKLFF

V: TRBV4-3
D: .
J: TRBJ1-4
size: .
DNA: TGCGCCAGCAGGGGGGCAGGGTATGAAAAACTGTTTTTT
CDR3: CASRGAGYEKLFF

V: TRBV6-2/TRBV6-3
D: .
J: TRBJ2-3
size: .
DNA: TGTGCCAGCAGTTCCCAGGGCGGGGGCTCAGATACGCAGTATTTT
CDR3: CASSSQGGGSDTQYF

V: TRBV27
D: TRBD1
J: TRBJ1-1
size: few
DNA: TGTGCCAGCAGTTCTCTAGGACAGGGAGGAACTGAAGCTTTCTTT
CDR3: CASSSLGQGGTEAFF

V: TRBV19
D: .
J: TRBJ2-5
size: .
DNA: TGTGCCAGTAGTATAGATTATTCAACTGACGCATTGGGCCTCCAAGAGACCCAGTACTTC
CDR3: CASSIDYSTDALGLQETQYF

V: TRBV2
D: .
J: TRBJ2-3
size: .
DNA: TGTGCCAGCAGTGAACAAGTAAAGGGGGCAGATACGCAGTATTTT
CDR3: CASSEQVKGADTQYF

V: TRBV3-1/TRBV3-2
D: .
J: TRBJ2-7
size: .
DNA: TGTGCCAGCAGCCAAAGCGTTGGAGAGCAGTACTTC
CDR3: CASSQSVGEQYF

V: TRBV6-2/TRBV6-3
D: TRBD1
J: TRBJ1-1
size: .
DNA: TGTGCCAGCAGCTTTGACGCCGGGACAGGGGACACTGAAGCTTTCTTT
CDR3: CASSFDAGTGDTEAFF

V: TRBV4-3
D: TRBD2
J: TRBJ2-1
size: .
DNA: TGCGCCAGCAGTCCCTCTAGCGGGGGAAATGAGCAGTTCTTC
CDR3: CASSPSSGGNEQFF

V: TRBV19
D: TRBD1
J: TRBJ2-1
size: .
DNA: TGTGCCAGTAGCAGACAGGGGGGTGAGCAGTTCTTC
CDR3: CASSRQGGEQFF

V: TRBV19
D: TRBD2
J: TRBJ2-1
size: .
DNA: TGTGCCAGTAGTTGGGGGACTAGCGGGAGGGCCAATGAGCAGTTCTTC
CDR3: CASSWGTSGRANEQFF

V: TRBV7-2
D: TRBD2
J: TRBJ2-7
size: .
DNA: TGTGCCAGCAGCCGGGTAGCGGGAGGGTACTACGAGCAGTACTTC
CDR3: CASSRVAGGYYEQYF

V: TRBV19
D: TRBD1
J: TRBJ1-1
size: .
DNA: TGTGCCAGTAGTCCCCGACAGGGGGCGAGCACTGAAGCTTTCTTT
CDR3: CASSPRQGASTEAFF

V: TRBV7-2
D: TRBD1
J: TRBJ1-2
size: .
DNA: TGTGCCAGCACCCTAGACAGGGCGGTTGACTACACCTTC
CDR3: CASTLDRAVDYTF

V: TRBV3-1/TRBV3-2
D: TRBD1
J: TRBJ2-7
size: .
DNA: TGTGCCAGCAGCCCCTTCGGGACAGGTCCCTACGAGCAGTACTTC
CDR3: CASSPFGTGPYEQYF

V: TRBV4-1
D: TRBD2
J: TRBJ2-3
size: once
DNA: TGCGCCAGCAGCCAAGAACCGGTAGCGGGAGGTTCTAGCACAGATACGCAGTATTTT
CDR3: CASSQEPVAGGSSTDTQYF